Below are 27 T cell receptor beta chains sequenced from a single sample in a study of T-cell memory formation after mild COVID-19. TCRdb analysed the 5' RACE reads with MiXCR anew, one entry per CDR3 protein. This table holds 190,000 or so distinct CDR3 sequences, 27% found once. The sequenced material came from PBMCs or a T cell subset sorted from them (not recorded which). The receptor source for this set is an adult woman who had mild COVID-19 (a few samples of this study predate the infection). Cell type and time point are not known.

A few counts support this clonotype. The V call is TRBV15, the J call TRBJ2-3; 13 bases match TRBD2. The CDR3 is 16 residues long. V was pared by 4 bases and J by 2 bases, with 3 bases of the junction left unmatched. Germline V gene sequence: CDR1 LNHNV, CDR2 YYDKDF (reference sequence). The CDR3 protein is CATSTGLAGATDTQYF. CDR3 DNA: TGTGCCACCAGCACTGGACTAGCGGGGGCCACAGATACGCAGTATTTT.

The chain links TRBV7-6 to TRBJ2-1, with D possibly matching TRBD1 (6 bases). CDR3 length: 12 residues. Trimming took 4 bases from V and 8 from J, leaving 9 bases between them. Germline V gives CDR1 SGHVS, CDR2 FNYEAQ. Written as DNA, the CDR3 is TGTGCCAGCAGCTCAGGGGCCTATGAGCAGTTCTTC. Amino acids: CASSSGAYEQFF.

The J gene is TRBJ2-3, the V gene TRBV3-1; weak D call: TRBD2 (6 bases). Germline V gives CDR1 LGHDT, CDR2 YNNKEL (reference sequence). V gave up 1 base and J gave up 6 bases, with 14 bases separating them. The CDR3 is made up of 15 amino acids. CDR3 sequence (DNA): TGTGCCAGCAGCCAAGTCCGGGACTTCGGTGATACGCAGTATTTT. The encoded protein is CASSQVRDFGDTQYF.

Ten or more counts support this clonotype. This chain joins TRBV25-1 and TRBJ2-5; TRBD1 is a possible D gene (5 bases). CDR3 length: 14 residues. V dropped 5 bases and J dropped 1 base, with 11 bases sitting between them. Germline V gene lookup returns CDR1 MGHDK and CDR2 SYGVNS. CDR3 region: CASSRAGPQETQYF. The CDR3 bases are TGTGCCAGCAGTCGCGCAGGGCCCCAAGAGACCCAGTACTTC.

The chain uses TRBV6-5 and TRBJ1-2; 7 positions match TRBD1. CDR1 MNHEY and CDR2 SVGAGI come from the germline V gene. The CDR3 runs to 14 residues. The V and J ends lost 2 bases and 4 bases, in that order; junction bases with no gene match: 4. The DNA of the CDR3 is TGTGCCAGCAGTTACGAGGGACAGAGCTATGGCTACACCTTC. It specifies CASSYEGQSYGYTF.

Remarks on this clonotype: The junction departs from germline at one end; a sequencing error may be responsible. J is TRBJ1-1 and V is TRBV29-1; 9 bases match TRBD1. Germline CDR1 and CDR2: SQVTM and ANQGSEA. CDR3 length: 14 amino acids. The CDR3 DNA reads as TGCAGCGTCGAAGTACAGGGGGCCGGCACTGAAGCTTTCTTT. It encodes CSVEVQGAGTEAFF. Looking up the rest from reference TRBV29-1 and TRBJ1-1 gives the full variable domain: SAVISQKPSRDICQRGTSLTIQCQVDSQVTMMFWYRQQPGQSLTLIATANQGSEATYESGFVIDKFPISRPNLTFSTLTVSNMSPEDSSIYLCSVEVQGAGTEAFFGQGTRLTVV.

The chain couples TRBV5-1 to TRBJ2-1; unclear D gene. V dropped 4 bases and J dropped 8 bases, with 16 bases sitting between them. This CDR3 has 14 amino acids. The germline V gene has CDR1 SGHRS and CDR2 YFSETQ. This chain's CDR3 is CASSLLDPGDEQFF. CDR3 DNA sequence: TGCGCCAGCAGCCTCCTGGACCCTGGCGATGAGCAGTTCTTC.

The rearrangement links TRBV18 to TRBJ1-5; a possible D gene is TRBD1 (5 bases). Trimming left V 5 bases short and J 7 bases short, with 15 bases between. Germline V CDR1 and CDR2: KGHSH, LQKENI. The CDR3 length is 14 residues. DNA for the CDR3: TGTGCCAGCTCATCTTCGGGGGGAGGGCAGCCCCAGCATTTT. This translates into CASSSSGGGQPQHF. The full variable domain, in which reference TRBV18 and TRBJ1-5 provide the parts outside the CDR3, is NAGVMQNPRHLVRRRGQEARLRCSPMKGHSHVYWYRQLPEEGLKFMVYLQKENIIDESGMPKERFSAEFPKEGPSILRIQQVVRGDSAAYFCASSSSGGGQPQHFGDGTRLSIL.

The V and J genes are TRBV24-1 and TRBJ2-5; D uncertain. Trimming pared 9 bases from V and 2 bases from J, leaving 18 bases between. CDR1 and CDR2 from the germline V gene are KGHDR and SFDVKD. The CDR3 runs to 15 residues. CDR3 in amino acids: CATVRDTQVQETQYF. CDR3 DNA sequence: TGTGCCACCGTCCGCGACACCCAGGTTCAAGAGACCCAGTACTTC.

The V gene is TRBV6-6, the J gene TRBJ2-7, with no clear D. The CDR3 totals 14 residues. The ends were cut back, 2 bases at V and 5 bases at J, with 13 bases in the middle. CDR1 is MNHNY, CDR2 SVGAGI, per germline (reference sequence). Written as DNA, the CDR3 is TGTGCCAGCAGTTACAGTCGCGGAGCAAACGAGCAGTACTTC. The encoded protein is CASSYSRGANEQYF.

The chain combines TRBV12-3 or TRBV12-4 with TRBJ2-2; D is perhaps TRBD1 (6 bases). CDR3 length: 14 amino acids. With 7 bases removed from V and 5 bases from J, the gap between germline ends came to 14 bases. Here the CDR3 DNA reads TGTGCCAGCACCGGGACACCGGAGACCGGGGAGCTGTTTTTT. Translating it yields CASTGTPETGELFF.

This clonotype showed up just a few times. The rearrangement links TRBV9 to TRBJ2-7; D is ambiguous. The CDR3 spans 14 residues. Trimming removed 0 bases at V and 3 bases at J, with 10 bases between. The V gene's germline CDR1 is SGDLS and CDR2 YYNGEE. In DNA, the CDR3 is TGTGCCAGCAGCGTAGGCCCAGAAGACTACGAGCAGTACTTC. Protein: CASSVGPEDYEQYF.

The rearrangement uses TRBV25-1 and TRBJ2-2; no clear D. Deletions cut 0 bases from V and 6 bases from J, with 5 bases between. Germline CDR1 reads MGHDK; CDR2 reads SYGVNS. The CDR3 covers 13 residues. CDR3 loop: CASSEYRAGELFF. The CDR3 DNA follows: TGTGCCAGCAGTGAATATCGGGCCGGGGAGCTGTTTTTT. Combining the CDR3 with reference TRBV25-1 and TRBJ2-2 gives the whole variable domain EADIYQTPRYLVIGTGKKITLECSQTMGHDKMYWYQQDPGMELHLIHYSYGVNSTEKGDLSSESTVSRIRTEHFPLTLESARPSHTSQYLCASSEYRAGELFFGEGSRLTVL.

This clonotype showed up many times. This chain joins TRBV7-2 and TRBJ2-3; D not resolved. From germline, CDR1 is SGHTA and CDR2 FQGNSA. The CDR3 is 13 residues long. The germline V and J ends were trimmed by 1 base and 5 bases, with 7 bases remaining between them. The CDR3 is CASSLEAQDTQYF. The CDR3 region has the DNA TGTGCCAGCAGCTTAGAGGCACAAGATACGCAGTATTTT.

A few counts support this clonotype. This chain's CDR3 is CASSSAGGELFF. CDR3 bases: TGTGCCAGCAGCTCCGCCGGCGGGGAGCTGTTTTTT. This chain joins TRBV7-3 and TRBJ2-2; D remains ambiguous. Per the germline V gene, CDR1 is SGHTA and CDR2 is FQGTGA. CDR3 length: 12 amino acids. Deletions cut 4 bases from V and 7 bases from J, with 7 bases between.

The V call is TRBV28, the J call TRBJ2-7; the D is unclear. Germline V gives CDR1 MDHEN, CDR2 SYDVKM. Trimming pared 4 bases from V and 7 bases from J, leaving 11 bases between. This CDR3 has 12 residues. As DNA, the CDR3 is TGTGCCAGCAGTTCAGGCCCTAAGGAGCAGTACTTC. The encoded protein is CASSSGPKEQYF. The variable domain in full, with the rest retrieved from reference TRBV28 and TRBJ2-7, is DVKVTQSSRYLVKRTGEKVFLECVQDMDHENMFWYRQDPGLGLRLIYFSYDVKMKEKGDIPEGYSVSREKKERFSLILESASTNQTSMYLCASSSGPKEQYFGPGTRLTVT.

This clonotype was detected a few times. The chain's CDR3 is CASSVEQGLYEQYF. In DNA form, the CDR3 reads TGTGCCAGCAGCGTAGAGCAGGGGCTCTACGAGCAGTACTTC. This chain connects TRBV9 to TRBJ2-7; tentatively, D is TRBD1 (6 bases). The V and J ends lost 0 bases and 3 bases respectively, with 10 bases between them. Germline loops: CDR1 SGDLS, CDR2 YYNGEE. The CDR3 is 14 residues long.

In this sample, this clonotype turned up a few times. The rearrangement joins TRBV7-8 to TRBJ2-3; TRBD1 is a possible D gene (6 bases). Germline CDR1 SGHVS, CDR2 FQNEAQ. Trimming removed 1 base from V and 1 base from J, with 12 bases in between. The CDR3 is 16 residues long. The CDR3 protein is CASSLVGGLGTDTQYF. CDR3 DNA sequence: TGTGCCAGCAGCTTAGTAGGGGGATTGGGCACAGATACGCAGTATTTT.

The J gene is TRBJ1-5, the V gene TRBV5-5; D uncertain. V was trimmed by 4 bases and J by 5 bases, leaving 16 bases between them. The germline V gene has CDR1 SGHKS and CDR2 YYEKEE (reference sequence). The CDR3 runs 15 residues. CDR3: CASSPGPRLDQPQHF. Here the CDR3 DNA reads TGTGCCAGCAGCCCCGGTCCTAGACTCGATCAGCCCCAGCATTTT.

This clonotype was seen a few times. The CDR3 loop is CAISERGRFDYEQYF. CDR3 nucleotide sequence: TGTGCCATCAGTGAGCGGGGACGCTTCGACTACGAGCAGTACTTC. The chain combines TRBV10-3 with TRBJ2-7; either TRBD1 or TRBD2 may fit D (5 bases each). CDR1 is ENHRY, CDR2 SYGVKD, per germline. This CDR3 has 15 amino acids. V lost 2 bases to trimming and J lost 3 bases, with 14 bases between them.

This clonotype was seen at least ten times. V gene TRBV12-3 or TRBV12-4 combines with J gene TRBJ2-1; tentatively, D is TRBD1 (6 bases). The CDR3 has 14 amino acids. Trimming shortened V by 5 bases and J by 9 bases, and 17 bases separated the two germline ends. CDR3 DNA sequence: TGTGCCAGCAGTCAGACCAGGACAGCCCTTGAGCAGTTCTTC. It encodes CASSQTRTALEQFF.

The V call is TRBV7-8, the J call TRBJ1-3; D not resolved. The V gene's germline CDR1 is SGHVS and CDR2 FQNEAQ. The V and J ends lost 0 bases and 0 bases respectively, with 9 bases between them. This CDR3 has 16 amino acids. This CDR3 is CASSLARVGSGNTIYF. The CDR3, as DNA: TGTGCCAGCAGCTTAGCGCGGGTTGGCTCTGGAAACACCATATATTTT.

This clonotype came up a few times. J is TRBJ2-7 and V is TRBV5-4; the match to TRBD1 covers 9 bases. CDR3 length: 14 amino acids. J gave up 3 bases and V 4 bases, and 5 bases lay outside the gene matches. From germline, CDR1 is SGHNT and CDR2 YYREEE (reference sequence). The CDR3 sequence is CASSPGQGNYEQYF. DNA for the CDR3: TGTGCCAGCAGCCCCGGACAGGGGAACTACGAGCAGTACTTC.

This clonotype was seen a few times. J is TRBJ1-4 and V is TRBV27, with 9 nucleotides matching TRBD1. The V gene end was trimmed by 7 bases and the J gene end by 8 bases; junction bases not matched to a gene: 20. Germline V gene data show CDR1 as MNHEY and CDR2 as SMNVEV (reference sequence). The CDR3 is 18 residues long. The DNA of the CDR3 is TGTGCCAGCACCCTAACAGGGACAGGGAATTTCTTCGGCGAAAAACTGTTTTTT. Residues: CASTLTGTGNFFGEKLFF.

The chain couples TRBV20-1 to TRBJ2-1; 8 positions agree with TRBD2. The CDR3 is made up of 15 amino acids. V was pared by 5 bases and J by 2 bases, with 8 bases of the junction left unmatched. Per germline, CDR1 DFQATT and CDR2 SNEGSKA (reference sequence). Written as DNA, the CDR3 is TGCAGTGCTCGCCGCGGGGGGCCCGCCTACAATGAGCAGTTCTTC. It encodes CSARRGGPAYNEQFF.

This clonotype was counted only a few times. J is TRBJ1-1 and V is TRBV2, with D unresolved. The CDR3 is made up of 14 amino acids. Germline CDR1 and CDR2: SNHLY and FYNNEI. Trimming pared 3 bases from V and 5 bases from J, leaving 13 bases between. The CDR3 is CASSDERVETEAFF. CDR3 bases: TGTGCCAGCAGTGATGAAAGGGTTGAAACTGAAGCTTTCTTT. The full variable domain, with the rest looked up from reference TRBV2 and TRBJ1-1, is EPEVTQTPSHQVTQMGQEVILRCVPISNHLYFYWYRQILGQKVEFLVSFYNNEISEKSEIFDDQFSVERPDGSNFTLKIRSTKLEDSAMYFCASSDERVETEAFFGQGTRLTVV.

This clonotype was recorded a few times. The chain carries TRBV5-1 and TRBJ2-5; 8 bases map to TRBD1. Unmatched junction bases numbered 7, after V lost 4 bases and J lost 2 bases. This CDR3 has 15 residues. Germline-derived CDR1 and CDR2 are SGHRS and YFSETQ. The chain's CDR3 is CASSTDRDNQETQYF. The CDR3 DNA reads as TGCGCCAGCAGCACGGACAGGGATAATCAAGAGACCCAGTACTTC.